The 6 T cell receptor beta chains given below trace back to one sample, sequenced in a study of blood T cell repertoires in COVID-19. Here immunoSEQ multiplex PCR was the method, and the copy in TCRdb shows in-frame clones only, minus some. This sample has 150,000 to 250,000 clones, with around 75% found just once. What was sequenced was peripheral blood. The origin of the receptors is a middle-aged woman with COVID-19, enrolled during active disease.

The rearrangement uses TRBV10-3 and TRBJ1-4; 7 positions agree with TRBD1. The V and J ends lost 2 bases and 14 bases, in that order; junction bases with no gene match: 5. The length of the CDR3 is 12 residues. Germline V CDR1 and CDR2: ENHRY, SYGVKD. The CDR3 DNA reads as TGTGCCATCAGTGAGAATGTGGACAGGCTGTTTTTT. Its translation is CAISENVDRLFF.

This chain connects TRBV10-1 to TRBJ2-7, with D uncertain. The V gene lost 0 bases and the J gene lost 3 bases, with 6 bases spanning the gap. In germline, CDR1 is WNHNN, CDR2 SYGVQD (reference sequence). This CDR3 spans 13 amino acids. In DNA, the CDR3 is TGCGCCAGCAGTGAGTCGGTCGGCTACGAGCAGTACTTC. It specifies CASSESVGYEQYF.

The CDR3 DNA is TGTGCCAGCAGCTTAGCCGGGACAGAAGCTTTCTTT. Encoded protein: CASSLAGTEAFF. The chain is built from TRBV7-9 and TRBJ1-1; TRBD1 is a possible D gene (6 bases). The germline V and J ends were trimmed by 0 bases and 8 bases, with 7 bases remaining between them. CDR3 length: 12 amino acids. Germline values: CDR1 SEHNR, CDR2 FQNEAQ (reference sequence). Based on the CDR3 plus reference TRBV7-9 and TRBJ1-1, the full variable domain is DTGVSQNPRHKITKRGQNVTFRCDPISEHNRLYWYRQTLGQGPEFLTYFQNEAQLEKSRLLSDRFSAERPKGSFSTLEIQRTEQGDSAMYLCASSLAGTEAFFGQGTRLTVV.

The chain couples TRBV4-2 to TRBJ2-4; 9 positions match TRBD2. V was pared by 0 bases and J by 2 bases, with 17 bases of the junction left unmatched. There are 21 residues in the CDR3. Germline V gene lookup returns CDR1 LGHNA and CDR2 YNFKEQ. CDR3 region: CASSQDQHSGSGFATKNIQYF. Here the CDR3 DNA reads TGTGCCAGCAGCCAAGATCAGCATAGCGGGAGCGGGTTTGCGACCAAAAACATTCAGTACTTC.

In DNA, the CDR3 is TGCGCCAGCAGCCAAGATGCATATGGGGGCCCAACCTATGGCTACACCTTC. Translated: CASSQDAYGGPTYGYTF. V gene TRBV4-3 combines with J gene TRBJ1-2; the D gene is possibly TRBD1 (6 bases). V lost 0 bases, J lost 4 bases, and 18 bases lay in between. The germline gives CDR1 LGHNA, CDR2 YSLEER. The CDR3 is 17 residues long.

The chain recombines TRBV19 with TRBJ1-5, with D unresolved. CDR1 is LNHDA, CDR2 SQIVND, per germline (reference sequence). The ends were cut back, 6 bases at V and 7 bases at J, with 13 bases in the middle. This CDR3 comprises 13 residues. DNA of the CDR3: TGTGCCAGTAGATCGAGGGAGGAACAGCCCCAGCATTTT. Its translation is CASRSREEQPQHF.